A single T cell receptor beta chain is shown here with its context. The antigen this receptor binds is unknown. Qualities for individual bases were not recorded, and no much larger clone is one base off. This specimen belongs to a study of cytomegalovirus exposure and HLA in healthy donors listed by TCRdb under 2017. For the wider study: In an earlier analysis of 450 to 750 of the donors, approximately 300 Gb of sequence data and 120 million or so unique TCR beta sequences from approximately 180 million T cells were reported. Donor age, sex, ethnicity and CMV serostatus were compiled alongside the repertoire data. On average, over 200,000 unique TCR beta nucleotide sequences were sequenced per donor among about 400 genotyped donors of the cohort, with approximately 18% of those sequences being non-productive. A separate validation cohort of 100 to 150 different subjects was used in addition to the approximately 610-subject first cohort. A later genetic analysis used genome-wide SNP genotypes for 398 of the 666 donors, treating that subset as a discovery cohort. In the later analysis, no new phenotypic data were used to find candidate immune exposures; instead, reliance was placed on TCR beta sequences and their occurrence across donors. Class I and class II HLA loci were covered by the typing at four-digit resolution. Among the roughly 410 genotyped donors, 75% to 90% belonged to the genetic ancestry cluster associated with self-reported Caucasian donors. The study was designed to test whether signatures of past pathogen exposure could be identified by cataloging public T cell receptors. An earlier analysis of 587 of the donors used high-throughput TCR beta sequencing to judge whether each TCR beta V gene segment behaved as functional or pseudogenic. The T cell repertoires of several hundred subjects were profiled by immunosequencing and related to cytomegalovirus serostatus. A later analysis re-analyzed previously published TCR beta repertoires from approximately 700 donors and added high-resolution HLA genotyping to study TCR occurrence patterns. An early release that covered 500 to 800 HLA-typed donors contained about 300 gigabases of sequencing data and tens of millions of unique TCR sequences. High-throughput TCR immunosequencing, statistical association of individual TCRs with disease status, and machine learning were combined to predict cytomegalovirus infection status. The number of donors typed differed by locus, with 629-630 for A, B, C, DRB1 and DQB1, around 520 for DQA1, about 610 for DPA1, and around 460 for DPB1. Because of strong linkage in the cohort, roughly five DR-DQ haplotypes were treated as single units for association and clustering. All discovery cohort repertoires had been generated using a single sequencing platform.

Library prep was done by the immunoSEQ multiplex PCR assay. The multiplex PCR relied on a mix of 60 forward primers for TCR Vbeta segments and 13 reverse primers for TCR Jbeta segments. The CDR3 region of rearranged TCR beta genes was amplified from genomic DNA with a multiplex PCR assay. The Illumina HiSeq System was used to sequence the amplified TCR beta libraries as 87-base-pair reads. In the authors' own workflow: A later analysis tallied some 79 million unique TCR beta chains across the approximately 670 repertoires, and around 9.9 million of those chains were shared by two or more donors. Raw reads were error-corrected and collapsed into unique sequences with a nearest-neighbor algorithm that merged closely related sequences to remove PCR and sequencing errors. Alignment of CDR3 sequences to IMGT reference sequences was used to assign V, D and J gene segments. Each retained sequence needed at least a six-nucleotide match to both a V gene segment and a J gene segment. Rearrangements were classified as productive when the CDR3 lacked stop codons and remained in frame with V and J, and all other rearrangements were classified as non-productive. Following IMGT convention, CDR3 was defined as the stretch from the second conserved V-encoded cysteine to the conserved J-encoded phenylalanine. Sequences without an unambiguous match to a single V gene segment were excluded from the earlier analysis of about 640 of the donors. An earlier analysis of 500 to 700 of the donors classified V segments as functional when productive rearrangements were above 56.7% and as segregating when the standard deviation between donors was above 5%. To diagnose cytomegalovirus status from the catalog of TCR beta chain sequences, a statistical classification framework was built. V and J gene assignment, in a later analysis, came from comparing TCR nucleotide sequences with IMGT/GENE-DB human TR gene sequences. A later analysis assigned CDR3 sequences and most-parsimonious VDJ recombination scenarios with the TCRdist pipeline. In a later analysis, each TCR beta chain was defined by its CDR3 amino acid sequence together with its V-gene family, and reads without a unique V-gene family were excluded. To address suspected cross-contamination and a sequencing artifact, a later analysis removed approximately 590 highly shared, low-generation-probability nucleotide sequences. A later analysis calculated a clonal expansion index for each public chain from normalized within-repertoire ranks of inferred template counts. A later analysis computed generation probabilities with a VDJ recombination model fitted to out-of-frame rearrangements, and checked the results against IGoR. In a later analysis, hypergeometric tests were used to score TCR-TCR, TCR-HLA and TCR-CMV co-occurrence, with a repertoire-size bias correction applied to TCR pairs. A later analysis estimated false discovery rates by permuting HLA or CMV assignments 20 times. A later analysis grouped co-occurring TCRs with DBSCAN, adding TCRdist sequence similarity when clustering within HLA-allele-positive subsets. For co-occurrence clustering, repertoires with fewer than 30,000 or more than 120,000 public chains were excluded, along with several repertoires with anomalous nucleotide sharing. Drawn from immuneACCESS, this table holds only the in-frame rearrangements with V and J called that TCRdb kept. Clones are partly lost; checked studies trace under half to an unresolved V gene and leave the rest unexplained. V and J calls and clone size are those listed in that table; D and trimming were worked out from the DNA. Within this sample are about 140,000 clones, with roughly 80% of them counted one time only. Almost 2.5% of the sample goes to the ten largest clones.

What the research found in general, with its limitations: In a later analysis, TCR association rates were found to vary across HLA loci, with the most associated TCRs seen for DRB1 alleles and the fewest for HLA-C alleles. The 87-base-pair reads could not distinguish some IMGT-functional V segments, including TRBV6-2 and TRBV6-3, so those segments were excluded. A total of 150 or so TCR beta chains were listed by the study as associated with cytomegalovirus. When HLA alleles, especially DR and DQ, strongly co-occurred, attributing TCR associations to individual alleles was difficult. Immune exposure information for the cohort was limited to CMV serostatus. Because HLA typing was missing for some donors at each locus, association tests included only the typed subset. In vitro tests confirmed that a few of the cytomegalovirus-associated TCR beta chains recognize cytomegalovirus antigens. A further reported finding was that TCR beta sequences accurately predicted the HLA-A and HLA-B alleles for most subjects in the first cohort. In a later analysis, 16,951 TCR beta sequences were associated with specific HLA alleles at a false discovery rate of 0.05. The earlier analysis of about 600 of the donors excluded 15 to 20 rarely observed V segments, including chromosome 9 orphons, because counts were too low. The sequencing pipeline was judged likely to have produced a cluster of highly shared sequence variants as a technical artifact. A later genetic analysis reported fewer N-insertions in productive TCRs among donors in an Asian-associated ancestry cluster than the roughly 670-donor mean. Several of the top co-occurrence clusters appeared to be linked to parvovirus B19, influenza, CMV and Epstein-Barr virus, according to a later analysis. In a later analysis, HLA-associated TCR beta chains showed more clonal expansion and lower generation probabilities than non-associated chains that were equally common. Most CMV-associated TCR beta chains appeared to be HLA-restricted in a later analysis, and the HLA associations seemed to be driven largely by CMV exposure. Presence/absence analyses assumed roughly uniform sequencing depth across donors, an assumption that may not hold. In both the original and validation cohorts, the classifier was reported to diagnose cytomegalovirus status with high specificity and sensitivity. V-gene and J-gene trimming of TCR beta chains was associated with a missense DCLRE1C variant in a later genetic analysis, and the association was replicated in an independent cohort. Most TCR sequences were seen in very few donors, while some public TCRs were found in many individuals. The authors suggested that the approach could potentially be generalized to other disease states and immunological phenotypes. An earlier analysis of around 600 of the donors showed that most TCR beta V segments appeared in productive rearrangements either about 87% or about 30% of the time, which broadly matched IMGT annotations. Linkage disequilibrium might explain the correlated functional status among segregating V segments, but an unknown experimental factor could not be ruled out. In this cohort, only TCR beta chains were sequenced, and detectable features were limited by the absence of alpha or paired-chain data.

The cohort was made up of approximately 670 healthy bone marrow donors. At the time of sampling, every cohort member was nominally healthy, though immune exposures that went unrecorded were likely present. The donor was CMV seronegative and belonged to the group of 350 to 400 seronegative cohort members. Each donor provided a peripheral blood sample, and peripheral blood mononuclear cells were used for TCR beta sequencing. Genomic DNA extraction from the blood cell samples was performed with the Qiagen DNeasy Blood Extraction Kit. CDR1 and CDR2, looked up from the germline V gene (reference sequence), are SGHKS and YYEKEE. The CDR3 covers 11 residues, taking in both the cysteine and the phenylalanine. Just the 33-base CDR3 DNA is kept, in frame starting at base 1.

The chain employs TRBV5-5 and TRBJ2-2; the D segment could be TRBD1, given 5 matching bases. Sequenced material: PBMCs. This sequence was found in a boy between 2 and 15 years old in good health and CMV-seronegative. CDR3 loop: CGTRNTGELFF. The DNA reads as follows: TGTGGGACACGGAACACCGGGGAGCTGTTTTTT.